A selection of T cell receptor beta chains follows, all from one sample in a study of T-cell memory formation after mild COVID-19. TCRdb recomputed calls from the 5' RACE reads with MiXCR, one row per CDR3 protein. The sample lists more than 150,000 distinct CDR3 sequences, about 18% seen once, with roughly 4.3% in the top ten. The sequencing input was PBMCs or a T cell subset sorted from them (not recorded which). The receptors shown here come from a man aged 18 to 35 who had mild COVID-19 (a few samples of this study predate the infection). Cell type and time point are not known. CDR3s include the opening cysteine and the closing phenylalanine or tryptophan. The D gene is left open where the match is weak. The size entry is marked missing in some rows and otherwise reads once, few, many or a size class.

j_call clone_size v_call d_call cdr3_aa cdr3_nt
TRBJ2-3 few TRBV6-5 TRBD1 CASSWDRQATDTQYF TGTGCCAGCAGCTGGGACAGGCAAGCCACAGATACGCAGTATTTT
TRBJ2-3 . TRBV20-1 TRBD2 CSAVYSGGADTQYF TGCAGTGCGGTCTATAGCGGGGGGGCGGATACGCAGTATTTT
TRBJ2-5 . TRBV6-5 TRBD2 CASSSGLAGETQYF TGTGCCAGCAGTTCGGGACTAGCGGGAGAGACCCAGTACTTC
TRBJ2-7 few TRBV20-1 TRBD1 CSARSDRGYEQYF TGCAGTGCTAGATCCGACAGGGGCTACGAGCAGTACTTC
TRBJ1-5 . TRBV6-6 . CASSYSTVYQPQHF TGTGCCAGCAGTTACTCGACAGTATATCAGCCCCAGCATTTT
TRBJ1-1 . TRBV18 . CASSPPGRMNTEAFF TGTGCCAGCTCACCACCGGGACGGATGAACACTGAAGCTTTCTTT
TRBJ2-2 few TRBV2 . CASSRTSNTGELFF TGTGCCAGCAGCAGGACATCGAACACCGGGGAGCTGTTTTTT
TRBJ2-6 . TRBV4-3 . CASSQEGAGANVLTF TGCGCCAGCAGCCAAGAGGGGGCTGGGGCCAACGTCCTGACTTTC
TRBJ1-1 . TRBV6-5 . CASSPRTPENTEAFF TGTGCCAGCAGTCCTAGGACGCCTGAGAACACTGAAGCTTTCTTT
TRBJ2-3 . TRBV5-1 . CASSQSPLSDTQYF TGCGCCAGCAGCCAGTCGCCCCTCTCCGATACGCAGTATTTT
TRBJ1-1 . TRBV9 TRBD1 CASSVSGGNTEAFF TGTGCCAGCAGCGTATCAGGGGGGAACACTGAAGCTTTCTTT
TRBJ1-5 . TRBV12-3/TRBV12-4 TRBD1 CASTWGTGIQPQHF TGTGCCAGCACTTGGGGGACAGGAATTCAGCCCCAGCATTTT
TRBJ1-2 . TRBV12-3/TRBV12-4 . CASSLALTFDGYTF TGTGCCAGCAGTTTAGCGCTAACATTCGATGGCTACACCTTC
TRBJ2-1 few TRBV7-6 TRBD2 CASSLGTSGGGEQFF TGTGCCAGCAGCTTAGGGACTAGCGGGGGCGGTGAGCAGTTCTTC
TRBJ1-1 few TRBV29-1 . CSAHPGGRTEAFF TGCAGCGCCCATCCGGGGGGGCGCACTGAAGCTTTCTTT
TRBJ2-5 few TRBV6-2/TRBV6-3 . CASGGETQYF TGTGCCAGCGGCGGGGAGACCCAGTACTTC